This is a list of T cell receptor beta chains from one sample in a study of OX40 agonist ivuxolimab in advanced cancers. Assay used: immunoSEQ multiplex PCR; TCRdb lists only in-frame clones, some missing. The repertoire has 57,000 or so clones, around 83% of them found once; the top ten carry approximately 3.2%. Source: CD4+ or CD8+ T cells sorted from blood, taken in a trial of the OX40 agonist ivuxolimab. These receptors came from an adult with an advanced solid tumor such as melanoma, head and neck, liver or kidney cancer. CDR3s leave out the opening cysteine and the closing phenylalanine or tryptophan. Fields, in order: V gene, J gene, CDR3 protein.

V gene: TRBV7-6; J gene: TRBJ2-3; CDR3 protein: ASSSGQGIADTQY
V gene: TRBV29-1; J gene: TRBJ1-2; CDR3 protein: SVEEGQQMYGYT
V gene: TRBV5-1; J gene: TRBJ1-5; CDR3 protein: ASSLSGTGQQPQH
V gene: TRBV19; J gene: TRBJ2-3; CDR3 protein: ASRDRAITDTQY
V gene: TRBV6-5; J gene: -; CDR3 protein: ASTKRGVYEQY
V gene: TRBV7-9; J gene: TRBJ2-3; CDR3 protein: ASSLALLAGGTDTQY
V gene: TRBV21-1; J gene: TRBJ1-4; CDR3 protein: ASSPGDNHNEKLF
V gene: TRBV5-6; J gene: TRBJ2-3; CDR3 protein: ASSLGKPPDTQY
V gene: TRBV7-2; J gene: TRBJ2-3; CDR3 protein: ASSPRTRSLSVGTDTQY
V gene: TRBV6-1; J gene: TRBJ1-2; CDR3 protein: ASSDAGGFYGYT
V gene: TRBV5-1; J gene: TRBJ1-1; CDR3 protein: ASSLVTLNTEAF
V gene: TRBV5-1; J gene: TRBJ1-3; CDR3 protein: ASSLEVSFFSGNTIY
V gene: TRBV19; J gene: TRBJ1-1; CDR3 protein: ASSILGGPGEAF
V gene: TRBV28; J gene: TRBJ2-3; CDR3 protein: ASSSPPGLAGGPADTQY
V gene: TRBV30; J gene: TRBJ1-6; CDR3 protein: AWSVRQGAAPLH
V gene: TRBV4-2; J gene: TRBJ1-6; CDR3 protein: ASSQDLPQRLH
V gene: TRBV11-3; J gene: TRBJ1-1; CDR3 protein: ASSQTTNTEAF
V gene: TRBV11-1; J gene: TRBJ2-4; CDR3 protein: ASSQQDPTWDIQY
V gene: TRBV21-1; J gene: TRBJ1-5; CDR3 protein: ASSKVKRAPRRPQH
V gene: TRBV14; J gene: TRBJ1-2; CDR3 protein: ASSQADSCYGYT
V gene: TRBV25-1; J gene: TRBJ1-1; CDR3 protein: ASNPTENTEAF
V gene: TRBV29-1; J gene: TRBJ2-5; CDR3 protein: SVPTLGGQGLGETQY
V gene: TRBV20-1; J gene: TRBJ2-6; CDR3 protein: SANGANVLT
V gene: TRBV4-2; J gene: TRBJ2-3; CDR3 protein: ASSHDRTSKEGDTQY
V gene: TRBV11-3; J gene: TRBJ1-1; CDR3 protein: ASSLDQLDTEAF
V gene: TRBV28; J gene: TRBJ1-5; CDR3 protein: ASSAQQGFSGQPQH
V gene: TRBV30; J gene: TRBJ1-1; CDR3 protein: AWRRDLMNTEAF
V gene: TRBV14; J gene: TRBJ2-5; CDR3 protein: ASSQETPGIEETQY
V gene: TRBV9; J gene: TRBJ2-2; CDR3 protein: ASSARGQNTGELF
V gene: TRBV7-3; J gene: TRBJ1-1; CDR3 protein: ASSLSPGATEAF
V gene: TRBV18; J gene: TRBJ1-2; CDR3 protein: ASSPQKGGGSQGNYGYT
V gene: TRBV29-1; J gene: TRBJ2-7; CDR3 protein: SAAGRDGSSYEQY
V gene: TRBV27; J gene: TRBJ1-2; CDR3 protein: ASSAGPGGYT
V gene: TRBV7-9; J gene: TRBJ2-3; CDR3 protein: ASSSPGGLTDTQY
V gene: TRBV28; J gene: TRBJ2-7; CDR3 protein: ASSLPGQGYSDEQY
V gene: TRBV9; J gene: TRBJ1-2; CDR3 protein: ASSVGAGDFYGYT
V gene: TRBV19; J gene: TRBJ2-1; CDR3 protein: ASSWGLRQF
V gene: TRBV30; J gene: TRBJ2-6; CDR3 protein: ASAGGTGANVLT
V gene: TRBV5-1; J gene: TRBJ1-1; CDR3 protein: ASSLLPGLNTEAF
V gene: TRBV5-8; J gene: TRBJ1-2; CDR3 protein: ASSHSGKAWGYT
V gene: TRBV6-5; J gene: TRBJ1-5; CDR3 protein: ASRLTGGNQPQH
V gene: TRBV5-1; J gene: TRBJ2-2; CDR3 protein: ASSSTGTSWGGTGELF
V gene: TRBV6-1; J gene: TRBJ2-6; CDR3 protein: ASSNQSSGANVLT
V gene: TRBV28; J gene: TRBJ1-5; CDR3 protein: ASRYETGGQPQH
V gene: TRBV5-1; J gene: TRBJ1-4; CDR3 protein: ASRDSPYEKLF
V gene: TRBV28; J gene: TRBJ2-3; CDR3 protein: ASTMGQSTDTQY
V gene: TRBV14; J gene: TRBJ2-5; CDR3 protein: ASSNGQGEFQETQY
V gene: TRBV6-1; J gene: TRBJ2-3; CDR3 protein: ASSEALDIFTDTQY
V gene: TRBV6-1; J gene: TRBJ1-3; CDR3 protein: ASIPHGGQGNTIY
V gene: TRBV27; J gene: TRBJ1-3; CDR3 protein: ASSLNTAGNTIY
V gene: TRBV7-6; J gene: TRBJ2-1; CDR3 protein: ASSSGLDNEQF
V gene: TRBV30; J gene: TRBJ2-6; CDR3 protein: AWTRDRVSGANVLT
V gene: TRBV6-5; J gene: TRBJ1-1; CDR3 protein: ASSYSNGETEAF